This is a list of T cell receptor beta chains from one sample in a study of technical replicates of blood from a handful of donors. The protocol was immunoSEQ multiplex PCR, while the TCRdb copy is restricted to in-frame clones and leaves out a portion. The sample yields 75,000 to 95,000 clones, approximately 90% seen once. Sequencing was done on a sample of T cells isolated from PBMCs. The origin of the receptors is a human donor in good health. CDR3s include the opening cysteine and the closing phenylalanine or tryptophan. D genes are given only for firm matches. Not every row has a clone size; where given, it reads once, few, many or a size class.

D	V	size	J	CDR3	DNA
NA	TRBV12-2	NA	TRBJ2-3	CASRLGSHLMAGGPLVSDTQYF	TGTGCAAGTCGCTTAGGATCCCATCTTATGGCGGGAGGGCCATTAGTATCAGATACGCAGTATTTT
NA	TRBV11-3	NA	TRBJ2-3	CASSLDYSHTQYF	TGTGCCAGCAGCTTAGACTACAGTCATACGCAGTATTTT
TRBD1	TRBV4-1	NA	TRBJ1-1	CASSQEGDSRGHGRLEAFF	TGCGCCAGCAGCCAAGAAGGGGACAGCAGGGGGCATGGGAGACTTGAAGCTTTCTTT
NA	TRBV4-1	NA	TRBJ2-1	CASSLLLPSNEQFF	TGCGCCAGCAGCCTACTGTTACCTTCAAACGAGCAGTTCTTC
TRBD2	TRBV5-4	once	TRBJ2-1	CASSLTPSGASYNEQFF	TGTGCCAGCAGCTTGACGCCTAGCGGGGCTTCCTACAATGAGCAGTTCTTC
NA	TRBV6-1	NA	TRBJ2-5	CAGQQGYQETQYF	TGTGCCGGTCAGCAGGGATACCAAGAGACCCAGTACTTC
TRBD1	TRBV5-1	NA	TRBJ2-6	CASSRPGTVYEANVLTF	TGCGCCAGCAGCCGTCCCGGGACAGTTTATGAGGCCAACGTCCTGACTTTC
TRBD2	TRBV5-4	NA	TRBJ2-7	CASSFVAGALPYEQYF	TGTGCCAGCAGCTTTGTTGCGGGAGCCCTCCCCTACGAGCAGTACTTC
TRBD1	TRBV5-1	NA	TRBJ1-6	CASSWTGDRSPLHF	TGCGCCAGCAGCTGGACAGGGGACCGGTCACCCCTCCACTTT
NA	TRBV11-2	NA	TRBJ2-7	CASSLEAGRPHEQYF	TGTGCCAGCAGCTTAGAAGCAGGAAGGCCCCACGAGCAGTACTTC
NA	TRBV11-3	NA	TRBJ1-6	CASSNGQGLYSPLHF	TGTGCCAGCAGCAACGGGCAGGGGCTGTATTCACCCCTCCACTTT